Each of the 9 T cell receptor beta chains below was sequenced from the same sample in a study of T-cell reconstitution after alpha-beta-depleted transplantation in children. Construction of the TCRbeta library involved unique molecular identifiers. Each CDR3 protein is one row after TCRdb ran MiXCR on the PCR reads. The data show about 440,000 distinct CDR3 sequences, with approximately 42% seen just once and 27% held by the top ten. This specimen consisted of PBMCs, obtained before TCRalphabeta/CD19-depleted stem cell transplant. Every receptor here comes from a girl aged 2-10 years with aplastic anemia, due to receive a stem cell transplant.

This clonotype was found many times. The gene calls are TRBV12-3 or TRBV12-4 and TRBJ2-1; TRBD2 might be the D (6 bases). The CDR3 runs to 14 residues. The V end lost 5 bases, the J end lost 5 bases, and 13 bases lay between the germline ends. In nucleotides, the CDR3 is TGTGCCAGCAGTAACCGGGACTTCCACAATGAGCAGTTCTTC. This gives the protein CASSNRDFHNEQFF.

The chain has TRBV4-3 and TRBJ2-2; TRBD1 might be the D (6 bases). The CDR3 runs to 16 residues. Germline assignment: CDR1 LGHNA and CDR2 YSLEER. Trimming shortened V by 0 bases and J by 3 bases, and 11 bases separated the two germline ends. The CDR3 region has the DNA TGCGCCAGCAGCCAAGACCCCCACAGGGACACCGGGGAGCTGTTTTTT. This encodes CASSQDPHRDTGELFF.

The chain joins TRBV20-1 to TRBJ2-2; 11 positions match TRBD1. CDR3 size: 16 residues. Looked up from germline, CDR1 is DFQATT and CDR2 is SNEGSKA (reference sequence). Unmatched junction bases numbered 5, after V lost 1 base and J lost 4 bases. CDR3 nucleotide sequence: TGCAGTGCTAGAGTGGACAGGGGGCTAACCACCGGGGAGCTGTTTTTT. This codes for CSARVDRGLTTGELFF.

About this clonotype itself: The junction does not match germline at one end; this may be a read error. The chain uses TRBV12-3 or TRBV12-4 and TRBJ1-1; D unclear. CDR3 length: 13 amino acids. The CDR3 sequence is CAISLGLNTEAFF. Written as DNA, the CDR3 is TGTGCCATCAGTTTAGGGCTTAACACTGAAGCTTTCTTT.

This clonotype has only a few counts. J is TRBJ2-5 and V is TRBV20-1, with D uncertain. V lost 6 bases and J 1 base, leaving 9 bases between the germline ends. Per germline, CDR1 DFQATT and CDR2 SNEGSKA (reference sequence). This CDR3 is 12 amino acids long. CDR3 in amino acids: CSAPQFQETQYF. The CDR3 nucleotides read TGCAGTGCGCCACAGTTCCAAGAGACCCAGTACTTC.

The table lists this clonotype with a few counts. V is TRBV20-1 and J is TRBJ1-5; no firm D call. Germline V gene sequence: CDR1 DFQATT, CDR2 SNEGSKA (reference sequence). The V end lost 3 bases, the J end lost 6 bases, and 12 bases lay between the germline ends. The CDR3 has 13 amino acids. CDR3 in DNA: TGCAGTGCTAGTATGGAGACCGGTCAGCCCCAGCATTTT. Protein: CSASMETGQPQHF.

This clonotype was observed a handful of times. The chain employs TRBV5-6 and TRBJ2-7; no firm D call. CDR1 is SGHDT, CDR2 YYEEEE, per germline. Trimming shortened V by 0 bases and J by 5 bases, and 6 bases separated the two germline ends. The CDR3 is 12 amino acids. The CDR3 DNA is TGTGCCAGCAGCTTGGGAAGCCACGAGCAGTACTTC. Translation: CASSLGSHEQYF.

This clonotype was observed a few times. The rearrangement joins TRBV18 to TRBJ2-1; TRBD2 is a possible D gene (5 bases). CDR1 is KGHSH, CDR2 LQKENI, per germline. Trimming took 6 bases from V and 9 from J, leaving 12 bases between them. This CDR3 contains 12 residues. The CDR3 here is CASSPLRAEQFF. CDR3 in DNA: TGTGCCAGCTCCCCCTTGAGGGCTGAGCAGTTCTTC.

This clonotype was picked up many times. A read error may be the cause here, since a much bigger clone is one base away. No conserved phenylalanine or tryptophan is present at the end of the CDR3, so a read error is the likely explanation. The rearrangement uses TRBV9 and TRBJ2-1; 9 nucleotides agree with TRBD2. The germline V gene has CDR1 SGDLS and CDR2 YYNGEE. V lost 4 bases, J lost 7 bases, and 9 bases stayed unmatched. The CDR3 runs to 15 residues. The CDR3 bases are TGTGCCAGCAGCCCCTTAGCGGGAGTCACTAATGAGCAGTTCTCC. It yields the protein CASSPLAGVTNEQFS.